These 32 T cell receptor beta chains originate from one sample sequenced in a study of tumor-infiltrating lymphocytes in primary liver carcinoma. A primer matching the constant region was used to make TCR beta cDNA from approximately 0.45 ug of total RNA. Modified slightly, ARM-PCR produced TCR beta libraries over three nested multiplex PCR rounds. TRBV1-TRBV30 forward primers paired with a C-beta reverse primer were used in the first two PCR rounds, which ran roughly 10 cycles each. A single record per CDR3 protein comes from TCRdb applying MiXCR to the multiplex PCR reads. The top ten clones hold 8.1% of a sample with more than 100,000 distinct CDR3 sequences, 65% to 75% of them seen once. From unsorted bulk tissue weighing about 17-30 mg, DNA and RNA were co-extracted. Sequencing was carried out using tumor-adjacent normal liver tissue. These receptors all come from a woman aged 55 to 70 with primary liver carcinoma and hepatitis B virus infection.

The CDR3 protein is CASSGTTGSSYNEQFF. The CDR3 bases are TGTGCCAGCAGCGGTACGACAGGGAGCTCCTACAATGAGCAGTTCTTC. The gene calls are TRBV7-3 and TRBJ2-1; 7 bases map to TRBD1. The CDR3 has 16 amino acids. The ends lost 5 bases at V and 0 bases at J; junction bases unmatched: 7. CDR1 and CDR2 (germline): SGHTA, FQGTGA.

Points on this clonotype: This may arise from a read error, as a much more abundant clone is one base away. Here the CDR3 omits its conserved ending phenylalanine or tryptophan, so a read error is the likely source. V gene TRBV28 combines with J gene TRBJ2-7; 7 bases match TRBD1. V lost 7 bases to trimming and J lost 4 bases; unmatched junction nucleotides: 10. CDR1 is MDHEN, CDR2 SYDVKM, per germline. The length of the CDR3 is 14 residues. This CDR3 is CASTRTGRGYEQYL. The CDR3 DNA is TGTGCCAGCACCCGGACAGGAAGGGGGTACGAGCAGTACCTC.

The genes are TRBV7-9 and TRBJ2-7; 10 positions match TRBD1. Trimming cost V 6 bases and J 4 bases; bases outside gene matches: 12. The CDR3 consists of 16 residues. The germline CDR1 and CDR2 sequences are SEHNR and FQNEAQ (reference sequence). The CDR3 reads CASRFESGTGVYEQYF. The CDR3 DNA reads as TGTGCCAGCAGATTTGAGTCCGGGACAGGGGTATACGAGCAGTACTTC.

As to this clonotype: A much larger clone lies a single base off, so this may be a read error. V and J are TRBV5-1 and TRBJ1-1; weak D call: TRBD1 (6 bases). The germline V gene has CDR1 SGHRS and CDR2 YFSETQ. The V end lost 1 base, the J end lost 6 bases, and 13 bases lay between the germline ends. This CDR3 comprises 14 residues. CDR3 sequence: CASSLYEGGSEAFF. The DNA of the CDR3 is TGCGCCAGCAGCTTGTACGAGGGGGGCTCTGAAGCTTTCTTT.

The chain joins TRBV16 to TRBJ2-1; the D gene is possibly TRBD2 (5 bases). This CDR3 comprises 13 residues. In germline, CDR1 is KGHSY, CDR2 FQNENV. V lost 0 bases to trimming and J lost 15 bases, with 15 bases between them. Written as DNA, the CDR3 is TGTGCCAGCAGCCAATCGGCAGCGGAAATTCTGTTCTTC. Translated, it gives CASSQSAAEILFF.

As to this clonotype: It may be a read error: a sequence one base away is much more abundant. The V and J genes are TRBV28 and TRBJ1-6; no clear D gene. Germline CDR1 and CDR2: MDHEN and SYDVKM. This CDR3 is built from 13 residues. The CDR3 DNA is TGTGCCAGCAGCGCGGGTGATAATTCACTCCTCCACTTT. Translated, it gives CASSAGDNSLLHF.

Note on this clonotype: A read error is likely, as this CDR3 ends without the conserved phenylalanine or tryptophan. J is TRBJ1-1 and V is TRBV29-1; D is undetermined. This CDR3 comprises 14 residues. From germline, CDR1 is SQVTM and CDR2 ANQGSEA. CDR3: CSIVGRPPNTGAFL. The CDR3, as DNA: TGCAGCATTGTGGGCAGACCCCCAAACACTGGAGCTTTCCTT.

Worth noting for this clonotype: Relative to the germline gene, one junction end is altered; a read error may explain this. This rearrangement joins TRBV6-2 or TRBV6-3 to TRBJ1-5; 7 nucleotides agree with TRBD1. Germline CDR1 is MNHEY and CDR2 is SVGEGT. The CDR3 runs to 18 residues. The CDR3 DNA reads TGCGCCACTCAACAGGTACAGGGGCCGGTCCCGGGCAATAAGCCCCAGCATTTT. Its protein product is CATQQVQGPVPGNKPQHF.

This clonotype came up many times. An end of the junction differs from the germline gene, which may be a read error. This chain uses TRBV7-9 with TRBJ1-3; D gene uncertain. The CDR3 has 13 amino acids. Germline V gene sequence: CDR1 SEHNR, CDR2 FQNEAQ (reference sequence). CDR3 sequence (DNA): TGTGCCAGCAGCCTAGCGGATGGAAACACCATATATTTT. It codes for CASSLADGNTIYF.

A word on this clonotype: The junction and the germline gene differ at one end; a read error may be behind it. The chain employs TRBV6-6 and TRBJ2-4, with 9 bases aligning to TRBD2. The CDR3 extends over 17 amino acids. CDR1 MNHNY and CDR2 SVGAGI come from the germline V gene (reference sequence). CDR3 loop: CASNGSGRILAKNIHYF. In DNA form, the CDR3 reads TGTGCCAGCAATGGAAGCGGGAGGATCCTGGCCAAAAACATTCACTACTTC.

This chain joins TRBV30 and TRBJ1-1; possible D gene TRBD1, 5 bases. V was clipped by 5 bases and J by 3 bases, with 16 bases between them. The length of the CDR3 is 14 residues. The germline CDR1 and CDR2 sequences are GTSNPN and SVGIG (reference sequence). The CDR3 loop reads CAWANGGGYTEAFF. In DNA form, the CDR3 reads TGTGCCTGGGCGAACGGCGGGGGTTACACTGAAGCTTTCTTT.

This clonotype was observed at least ten times. The chain has TRBV5-5 and TRBJ1-2; TRBD1 matches 8 bases. The CDR3 loop spans 15 amino acids. The trim removed 3 bases at V and 0 bases at J, leaving 4 bases unmatched. CDR1 SGHKS and CDR2 YYEKEE come from the germline V gene (reference sequence). The CDR3 DNA follows: TGTGCCAGCAGCTCAGGACAGGGAGCTAACTATGGCTACACCTTC. This translates into CASSSGQGANYGYTF.

About this clonotype itself: One end of the junction does not line up with germline, which may come from a read error. The V gene is TRBV11-2, the J gene TRBJ2-7, with 7 bases matching TRBD2. CDR3 length: 16 residues. In germline, CDR1 is SGHAT, CDR2 FQNNGV. DNA of the CDR3: TGTGCTAGCAGCTTAGTGAAGGGTGTAGCGGGCTACGAGCAGTACTTC. This gives the protein CASSLVKGVAGYEQYF.

This clonotype was detected once. The chain employs TRBV5-1 and TRBJ1-4; possibly TRBD1 for D (5 bases). The CDR3 covers 15 residues. Germline values: CDR1 SGHRS, CDR2 YFSETQ. V was trimmed by 8 bases and J by 7 bases, leaving 21 bases between them. CDR3 sequence (DNA): TGCGCCAGAAGCACCACCGGGGGGAAGGCTGAAAAACTGTTTTTT. As protein: CARSTTGGKAEKLFF.

The genes are TRBV11-3 and TRBJ2-2; no clear D. Germline V lookup: CDR1 SGHNT, CDR2 YENEEA. Trimming took off 6 bases at V and 7 bases at J, with 15 bases between the two ends. CDR3 length: 14 amino acids. The CDR3 here is CASSQSGWGGELFF. In nucleotides, the CDR3 is TGTGCCAGCAGTCAGTCCGGGTGGGGCGGGGAGCTGTTTTTT.

Comment on this clonotype: This CDR3 is missing its conserved last phenylalanine or tryptophan, likely due to a read error. The limits of the CDR3 on the DNA are not certain, so only TCRdb's listed CDR3 is given. The chain combines TRBV11-1 with TRBJ2-7; whether TRBD2, the table's D call, matches the DNA was not checked. The CDR3 region is 15 residues in length, termini included. The germline CDR1 and CDR2 sequences are SGHAT and FQDESV (reference sequence). The CDR3 loop is CAGSLTRWASYELYL.

This clonotype has a count of ten or more. The rearrangement uses TRBV10-2 and TRBJ1-5; tentatively, D is TRBD1 (5 bases). Germline-derived CDR1 and CDR2 are WSHSY and SAAADI. V dropped 3 bases and J dropped 4 bases, with 13 bases sitting between them. The CDR3 contains 15 residues. This CDR3 reads CASSDAGQRNQPQHF. CDR3 nucleotides: TGCGCCAGCAGTGATGCAGGGCAGCGTAATCAGCCCCAGCATTTT.

In the case of this clonotype: The junction shows a germline mismatch at one end, possibly a read error. The rearrangement links TRBV10-1 to TRBJ1-1; no clear D. This CDR3 region has 15 residues. Looked up from germline, CDR1 is WNHNN and CDR2 is SYGVQD (reference sequence). CDR3 coding DNA: TGCGCCAGCGGCCCCGGACGGAAAGGCAACACTGGAGCTTTCTTT. Protein: CASGPGRKGNTGAFF.

The rearrangement uses TRBV29-1 and TRBJ2-1; 7 bases agree with TRBD2. Germline V gives CDR1 SQVTM, CDR2 ANQGSEA. This CDR3 contains 22 residues. Unmatched junction bases numbered 27, after V lost 1 base and J lost 3 bases. CDR3 sequence (DNA): TGCAGCGTTGAAGCGACCCTCGGACTAGTGGGAGGGCCGGGCCCGATCTACAATGAGCAGTTCTTC. This codes for CSVEATLGLVGGPGPIYNEQFF.

The J gene is TRBJ1-2, the V gene TRBV28; D is uncertain. The germline CDR1 and CDR2 sequences are MDHEN and SYDVKM. The CDR3 totals 12 residues. V lost 1 base, J lost 10 bases, and 10 bases lay in between. The CDR3 DNA reads TGTGCCAGCAGTTTATTTCGGTTTGACTACACCTTC. Its translation: CASSLFRFDYTF.

The chain recombines TRBV11-1 with TRBJ1-5, with a weak D call TRBD1 (6 bases). Germline CDR1 is SGHAT and CDR2 is FQDESV (reference sequence). With 5 bases removed from V and 4 bases from J, the gap between germline ends came to 18 bases. This CDR3 is 16 amino acids long. CDR3 region: CASSPIPTGLNQPQHF. The CDR3 bases are TGTGCCAGCAGCCCAATCCCGACAGGACTTAATCAGCCCCAGCATTTT.

The chain's CDR3 is CARISRLGYNEQFF. The DNA of the CDR3 is TGTGCCAGGATTAGCAGACTAGGCTACAATGAGCAGTTCTTC. The J gene is TRBJ2-1, the V gene TRBV6-1; D is possibly TRBD2 (6 bases). Trimming left V 9 bases short and J 3 bases short, with 15 bases between. Germline V lookup: CDR1 MNHNS, CDR2 SASEGT. The CDR3 totals 14 residues.

This clonotype occurred once. No conserved phenylalanine or tryptophan ends this CDR3, so it is likely a read error. The chain uses TRBV6-1 and TRBJ2-1; 14 positions match TRBD2. Germline trimming cut 7 bases from V and 9 bases from J; bases unmatched to any gene: 11. Germline CDR1 is MNHNS and CDR2 is SASEGT. The CDR3 is 16 amino acids. This chain's CDR3 is CASISRLAGGKGEQFS. CDR3 nucleotides: TGTGCCAGCATATCGCGACTAGCGGGAGGGAAAGGTGAGCAGTTCTCC.

Notes on this clonotype: Possible read error: a much larger clone is one base away. The J gene is TRBJ1-1, the V gene TRBV13; possibly TRBD1 for D (5 bases). Trimming removed 0 bases at V and 4 bases at J, with 18 bases between. Germline V CDR1 and CDR2: PRHDT, FYEKMQ (reference sequence). The CDR3 covers 17 residues. The CDR3 DNA reads as TGTGCCAGCAGCTTAGGAGGGTCTGGTATTGGGGGCACTGAAGCTTTCTTT. As protein: CASSLGGSGIGGTEAFF.

This chain connects TRBV29-1 to TRBJ1-2, with D maybe TRBD1 (5 bases). Germline assignment: CDR1 SQVTM and CDR2 ANQGSEA. V was shortened by 0 bases and J by 8 bases, with 19 bases between the two germline ends. The CDR3 loop spans 15 amino acids. CDR3 in DNA: TGCAGCGTTGAAGAGGTCCCCTCGGGACTTGGAGGCTACACCTTC. It codes for CSVEEVPSGLGGYTF.

Regarding this clonotype: At one boundary the junction diverges from the germline segment, which might be a read error. The chain carries TRBV28 and TRBJ2-7; TRBD2 aligns across 9 bases. CDR1 MDHEN and CDR2 SYDVKM come from the germline V gene. The CDR3 runs to 15 residues. The CDR3 DNA reads as TGTGCCAGCAGTTTTGCGGGCGGGAGGGACTACGAGGAGTGCTTC. This encodes CASSFAGGRDYEECF.

Concerning this clonotype: One junction end does not reproduce the germline sequence, and a read error may be involved. The rearrangement uses TRBV11-2 and TRBJ2-3; 13 bases align to TRBD2. The germline V gene has CDR1 SGHAT and CDR2 FQNNGV. The CDR3 totals 18 residues. The CDR3, as DNA: TGTGCCAGCAGCTTGGGGTCTTTACTAGCGGGAGGGGCAGATACGCGGTATTTT. It is translated as CASSLGSLLAGGADTRYF.

In regard to this clonotype: It may be a read error: a sequence one base away is much more abundant. V is TRBV7-9 and J is TRBJ2-3, with D uncertain. The CDR3 is made up of 17 amino acids. Germline values: CDR1 SEHNR, CDR2 FQNEAQ (reference sequence). V was shortened by 1 base and J by 7 bases, with 21 bases between the two germline ends. CDR3 nucleotide sequence: TGTGCCAGCAGCTTAGGGTCCGACATGGTGCCCGGACATACGCAGTATTTT. This translates into CASSLGSDMVPGHTQYF. Based on the CDR3 plus reference TRBV7-9 and TRBJ2-3, the full variable domain is DTGVSQNPRHKITKRGQNVTFRCDPISEHNRLYWYRQTLGQGPEFLTYFQNEAQLEKSRLLSDRFSAERPKGSFSTLEIQRTEQGDSAMYLCASSLGSDMVPGHTQYFGPGTRLTVL.

This clonotype was seen a single time. A read error may produce the germline difference seen at one junction end. The chain combines TRBV29-1 with TRBJ2-7, with D possibly matching TRBD2 (6 bases). The CDR3 runs to 13 residues. CDR1 and CDR2 (germline): SQVTM, ANQGSEA. The CDR3 protein is CSVQGGIIYAQYF. CDR3 bases: TGCAGCGTTCAGGGAGGAATTATCTACGCGCAGTACTTC.

In the case of this clonotype: Its ends do not fully match the called genes, so a read error is possible. This chain links TRBV12-3 or TRBV12-4 with TRBJ2-1; D may be TRBD1 or TRBD2 (5 bases each). The CDR3 extends over 17 amino acids. As DNA, the CDR3 is TGTGCCAACAGTTTAGCGCGAGTGGACACTTTGTTTGGTGAGCAGTTCTTC. Translation: CANSLARVDTLFGEQFF.

In its sample, this clonotype was seen a few times. One end of the junction does not line up with germline, which may come from a read error. The chain is built from TRBV24-1 and TRBJ1-1, with 10 bases that match TRBD1. The CDR3 consists of 14 residues. Germline loops: CDR1 KGHDR, CDR2 SFDVKD. CDR3 region: CATRGTGVNAEAFF. In nucleotides, the CDR3 is TGTGCCACCAGGGGGACAGGGGTGAACGCTGAAGCTTTCTTT.

On this clonotype: A single base separates this from a much larger clone, so it may be a read error. The chain carries TRBV28 and TRBJ1-5, with D possibly TRBD1 on 6 matching bases. The germline CDR1 and CDR2 sequences are MDHEN and SYDVKM. The CDR3 is 15 residues long. DNA of the CDR3: TGTGCCAGCAGTTTATCAGGGGTATTGGGGCAGCCCCAGGATTTT. Its translation: CASSLSGVLGQPQDF.